A selection of T cell receptor beta chains follows, all from one sample in a study of blood T cells in healthy people across ages. TCRdb passed the 5' RACE reads through MiXCR, listing each CDR3 protein once. This sample yields about 1.1 million distinct CDR3 sequences, of which 35% to 40% are seen a single time; under 15% belongs to the top ten. The material sequenced was blood. The receptors stem from a young man in good health. CDR3s include the opening cysteine and the closing phenylalanine or tryptophan. D genes are given only for firm matches. Size is omitted from some rows. Given values are once, few, many or a class for expanded clones.

clone_size,j_call,d_call,v_call,cdr3_length,cdr3_nt,cdr3_aa
.,TRBJ1-1,TRBD1,TRBV20-1,13,TGCAGTGCTAGAACAGGGGGCTTGACTGAAGCTTTCTTT,CSARTGGLTEAFF
.,TRBJ2-1,TRBD1,TRBV7-3,17,TGTGCCAGCAGCTTACCCCTGGGGACAGGAGAAGACGATGAGCAGTTCTTC,CASSLPLGTGEDDEQFF
few,TRBJ1-6,.,TRBV7-6,13,TGTGCCAGCAGCTCGGACTATAATTCACCCCTCCACTTT,CASSSDYNSPLHF
few,TRBJ2-3,.,TRBV7-2,15,TGTGCCAGCAGCCCCGTCAGCGAGGGGACAGATACGCAGTATTTT,CASSPVSEGTDTQYF
few,TRBJ1-1,TRBD1,TRBV5-6,14,TGTGCCAGCAGCTTACAGGGGAGGTACACTGAAGCTTTCTTT,CASSLQGRYTEAFF
.,TRBJ1-2,.,TRBV7-2,14,TGTGCCAGCAGCTTACCCCTCGACACTTATGGCTACACCTTC,CASSLPLDTYGYTF
.,TRBJ1-5,.,TRBV7-2,15,TGTGCCAGCAGCTTCGGGGTGCCTTTCAATCAGCCCCAGCATTTT,CASSFGVPFNQPQHF
.,TRBJ2-1,.,TRBV5-1,15,TGCGCCAGCAGCTTGAGGGCTAGCACTGAAGAGACCCAGTTCTTC,CASSLRASTEETQFF
.,TRBJ1-1,.,TRBV7-2,14,TGTGCCAGCAGCTCTTCTATCCTGGACACTGAAGCTTTCTTT,CASSSSILDTEAFF
.,TRBJ2-5,.,TRBV7-2,16,TGTGCCAGCAGCTTGAAACTCAGGGGAAACCAAGAGACCCAGTACTTC,CASSLKLRGNQETQYF
.,TRBJ1-1,.,TRBV30,13,TGTGCCTGGAGTCCGGGGACGAACACTGAAGCTTTCTTT,CAWSPGTNTEAFF
.,TRBJ2-2,TRBD2,TRBV6-1,15,TGTGCCAGCAGTGCCGCGGGGGGGCCGGACGGGGAGCTGTTTTTT,CASSAAGGPDGELFF
.,TRBJ2-1,TRBD2,TRBV4-3,16,TGCGCCAGCAGCCAAGATTTACGGGGGGGCCACAATGAGCAGTTCTTC,CASSQDLRGGHNEQFF
few,TRBJ1-5,.,TRBV29-1,13,TGCAGTACCCGGGGCCAAGATAATCAGCCCCAGCATTTT,CSTRGQDNQPQHF
.,TRBJ1-3,.,TRBV12-3/TRBV12-4,16,TGTGCCAGCAGTGCGCGCAAGGATGACTCTGGAAACACCATATATTTT,CASSARKDDSGNTIYF
.,TRBJ1-2,TRBD1,TRBV25-1,14,TGTGCCAGCAGTGAAGGCGGGACAGACTATGGCTACACCTTC,CASSEGGTDYGYTF
.,TRBJ1-2,.,TRBV24-1,13,TGTGCCACCAGTGATTTTGAGGGGGACGGCTACACCTTC,CATSDFEGDGYTF
few,TRBJ1-4,.,TRBV9,17,TGTGCCAGCAGCGTAGCGGCAGCGCAGACAACTAATGAAAAACTGTTTTTT,CASSVAAAQTTNEKLFF
.,TRBJ1-4,.,TRBV20-1,14,TGCAGTGCTGGGGACGACAGACGGGGTGAAAAACTGTTTTTT,CSAGDDRRGEKLFF
.,TRBJ2-2,.,TRBV7-2,17,TGTGCCAGCAGCTCTCCAAGGACAGAGACGAACACCGGGGAGCTGTTTTTT,CASSSPRTETNTGELFF
.,TRBJ1-2,.,TRBV20-1,18,TGCAGTGCCCGAGGGGAGACAGGCTCTCATGATCGAAACTATGGCTACACCTTC,CSARGETGSHDRNYGYTF
few,TRBJ1-4,TRBD1,TRBV11-2,17,TGTGCCAGCAGCTCGACAGGGGCGACAACCCTTAATGAAAAACTGTTTTTT,CASSSTGATTLNEKLFF